The 22 T cell receptor beta chains listed next were all sequenced from one sample in a study of T cell repertoires in cytomegalovirus infection. Their antigen targets remain unknown. TCRdb analysed the reads with MiXCR anew, one entry per CDR3 protein. The sample carries 110,000 or so distinct CDR3 sequences, 30% recorded once. Material: CD8+ T cells from cultured PBMCs, obtained from culture after CMV antigen stimulation. Receptor source: a human donor in good health (CMV status not recorded). Some clones in this sample may be carry-over from other donors' samples.

This clonotype appeared a few times. The CDR3 loop is CASSLIHPTASSYNEQFF. The CDR3 nucleotides read TGTGCCAGCAGCTTAATTCATCCTACGGCCTCTTCCTACAATGAGCAGTTCTTC. The chain has TRBV11-2 and TRBJ2-1; D is unresolved. Germline V CDR1 and CDR2: SGHAT, FQNNGV. The CDR3 is 18 residues long. V was trimmed by 2 bases and J by 1 base, leaving 18 bases between them. Combining the CDR3 with reference TRBV11-2 and TRBJ2-1 gives the whole variable domain EAGVAQSPRYKIIEKRQSVAFWCNPISGHATLYWYQQILGQGPKLLIQFQNNGVVDDSQLPKDRFSAERLKGVDSTLKIQPAKLEDSAVYLCASSLIHPTASSYNEQFFGPGTRLTVL.

The chain recombines TRBV20-1 with TRBJ2-7, with TRBD1 matching over 7 bases. The CDR3 spans 14 residues. CDR1 is DFQATT, CDR2 SNEGSKA, per germline (reference sequence). V lost 5 bases and J lost 0; bases outside the gene matches: 7. The CDR3 bases are TGCAGTGCTGTTACAGGGGTCTACTCCTACGAGCAGTACTTC. Residues: CSAVTGVYSYEQYF.

This clonotype has ten or more counts. The J gene is TRBJ2-7, the V gene TRBV7-9, with TRBD2 matching 9 bases. The ends lost 6 bases at V and 4 bases at J; junction bases unmatched: 10. In germline, CDR1 is SEHNR, CDR2 FQNEAQ (reference sequence). The CDR3 spans 15 residues. The DNA for the CDR3 is TGTGCCAGCAGTGGGGACCTAGCGGGAAGGTACGAGCAGTACTTC. The encoded protein is CASSGDLAGRYEQYF. Supplemented by reference TRBV7-9 and TRBJ2-7, the full variable domain reads DTGVSQNPRHKITKRGQNVTFRCDPISEHNRLYWYRQTLGQGPEFLTYFQNEAQLEKSRLLSDRFSAERPKGSFSTLEIQRTEQGDSAMYLCASSGDLAGRYEQYFGPGTRLTVT.

The J gene is TRBJ2-7, the V gene TRBV27, with TRBD2 matching 7 bases. The CDR3 is 12 amino acids. With 8 bases clipped from V and 4 bases from J, the junction kept 5 bases outside the gene matches. Germline V gives CDR1 MNHEY, CDR2 SMNVEV (reference sequence). CDR3 amino acids: CASRSGVYEQYF. The CDR3 DNA reads as TGTGCCAGCCGGAGCGGGGTGTACGAGCAGTACTTC.

This chain uses TRBV11-1 with TRBJ1-1, with D unresolved. Trimming cost V 5 bases and J 0 bases, with 10 bases left between them. The CDR3 consists of 14 residues. Looked up from germline, CDR1 is SGHAT and CDR2 is FQDESV (reference sequence). The CDR3 protein is CASSGLRMNTEAFF. CDR3 DNA sequence: TGTGCCAGCAGCGGACTGCGGATGAACACTGAAGCTTTCTTT.

This sequence joins TRBV7-9 and TRBJ1-5; D perhaps matches TRBD1 (6 bases). V was clipped by 3 bases and J by 7 bases, with 13 bases between them. Germline V gene lookup returns CDR1 SEHNR and CDR2 FQNEAQ (reference sequence). This CDR3 spans 14 amino acids. This CDR3 is CASSFPGTSQPQHF. The CDR3 bases are TGTGCCAGCAGCTTCCCCGGGACATCGCAGCCCCAGCATTTT.

The chain carries TRBV24-1 and TRBJ2-3; 12 positions agree with TRBD2. The CDR3 consists of 16 residues. V dropped 6 bases and J dropped 3; count of bases not matched to a gene: 6. In germline, CDR1 is KGHDR, CDR2 SFDVKD. The CDR3 region is CATSSPGLAGTDTQYF. CDR3 nucleotides: TGTGCCACCAGTTCTCCAGGACTAGCGGGAACAGATACGCAGTATTTT.

Concerning this clonotype: A junction end diverges from the germline sequence, so it may reflect a read error. The J gene is TRBJ2-1, the V gene TRBV20-1; D call uncertain. Germline CDR1 is DFQATT and CDR2 is SNEGSKA (reference sequence). CDR3 length: 14 residues. Here the CDR3 DNA reads TGCAGTGCTAGAGTCGGCGACTCCAACAATGAGCAGTTCTTC. Translating gives CSARVGDSNNEQFF.

V gene TRBV29-1 combines with J gene TRBJ1-1; 7 bases align to TRBD1. With 3 bases clipped from V and 0 bases from J, the junction kept 16 bases outside the gene matches. Germline CDR1 reads SQVTM; CDR2 reads ANQGSEA. The CDR3 is made up of 18 amino acids. CDR3: CSVEGLRDSSKMNTEAFF. In nucleotides, the CDR3 is TGCAGCGTTGAGGGGCTCCGGGACAGCTCTAAGATGAACACTGAAGCTTTCTTT.

In its sample, this clonotype was seen once. A much larger clonotype is one base distant, so this may be a read error. The chain links TRBV27 to TRBJ2-1; D not resolved. This CDR3 is 13 amino acids long. Germline V gives CDR1 MNHEY, CDR2 SMNVEV (reference sequence). V lost 1 base and J 8 bases, leaving 9 bases between the germline ends. CDR3 in DNA: TGTGCCAGCAGTTTATTTAAGGGCTATGAGCAGTTCTTC. Its translation: CASSLFKGYEQFF.

The chain is built from TRBV5-1 and TRBJ1-4; D ambiguous. The CDR3 covers 14 residues. V was clipped by 0 bases and J by 8 bases, with 11 bases between them. CDR1 and CDR2 from the germline V gene are SGHRS and YFSETQ. CDR3 sequence reads: CASSLAGLDEKLFF. In DNA, the CDR3 is TGCGCCAGCAGCTTGGCGGGGTTGGACGAAAAACTGTTTTTT.

This clonotype occurred a few times. The chain combines TRBV7-2 with TRBJ1-1; TRBD1 agrees at 7 bases. The CDR3 totals 18 residues. From germline, CDR1 is SGHTA and CDR2 FQGNSA. Trimming at V came to 1 base and at J to 3 bases, leaving 14 bases not matched to a gene. CDR3 nucleotides: TGTGCCAGCAGCTTAGGCCCTTATACAGGGGTGAAGGACACTGAAGCTTTCTTT. The encoded protein is CASSLGPYTGVKDTEAFF.

V and J are TRBV29-1 and TRBJ1-1, with no clear D. Between the trimmed V and J ends, which lost 7 bases and 0 bases, there was a span of 9 bases. Per the germline V gene, CDR1 is SQVTM and CDR2 is ANQGSEA. This CDR3 contains 12 residues. The CDR3 DNA is TGCAGCGCTGGACGGCTGAACACTGAAGCTTTCTTT. Its translation is CSAGRLNTEAFF.

This clonotype was recorded at least ten times. This chain links TRBV12-3 or TRBV12-4 with TRBJ2-5; D is ambiguous. V was pared by 2 bases and J by 1 base, with 8 bases between. The CDR3 runs to 14 residues. The CDR3 region has the DNA TGTGCCAGCAGTTTAAGGCGCATCCAAGAGACCCAGTACTTC. This gives the protein CASSLRRIQETQYF.

This rearrangement joins TRBV6-6 to TRBJ2-2; D not certain. Trimming took 6 bases from V and 0 from J, leaving 17 bases between them. CDR1 is MNHNY and CDR2 is SVGAGI in the germline V gene (reference sequence). The CDR3 consists of 17 residues. In nucleotides, the CDR3 is TGTGCCAGCAGCCCAAGGGAACTCCCATCGAACACCGGGGAGCTGTTTTTT. Translated, it gives CASSPRELPSNTGELFF.

In this sample, this clonotype turned up a few times. The V and J genes are TRBV14 and TRBJ2-5, with 12 bases identical to TRBD1. The V segment lost 0 bases and the J segment 4 bases; nucleotides outside the gene matches: 3. The CDR3 sequence is 16 residues long. Germline lookup yields CDR1 SGHDN and CDR2 FVKESK. The CDR3 DNA follows: TGTGCCAGCAGCCAAGATAGGGACAGGGGGCGAGAGACCCAGTACTTC. Translated, it gives CASSQDRDRGRETQYF.

This clonotype occurred many times. The CDR3: CASSQPASGSYNEQFF. CDR3 in DNA: TGTGCCAGCAGCCAACCAGCGTCCGGCTCCTACAATGAGCAGTTCTTC. The rearrangement joins TRBV7-6 to TRBJ2-1; D is uncertain. Germline V gene data show CDR1 as SGHVS and CDR2 as FNYEAQ. The CDR3 extends over 16 amino acids. V shed 5 bases and J shed 0 bases, with 14 bases lying between them.

V usage is TRBV6-2 or TRBV6-3 and J usage is TRBJ2-7; TRBD2 agrees at 10 bases. The junction had 9 bases not matched to a gene; V was cut back by 5 bases and J by 2 bases. The CDR3 sequence is 16 residues long. CDR1 is MNHEY, CDR2 SVGEGT, per germline. The CDR3 DNA reads TGTGCCAGCAGTCGCGGGCGGACTAGCGGCCCCTACGAGCAGTACTTC. Translating gives CASSRGRTSGPYEQYF.

This clonotype was detected only a few times. The genes are TRBV7-3 and TRBJ1-4; D remains ambiguous. CDR3 size: 15 residues. The germline gives CDR1 SGHTA, CDR2 FQGTGA. V lost 2 bases, J lost 5 bases, and 12 bases lay in between. This CDR3 reads CASSLGGQANEKLFF. CDR3 bases: TGTGCCAGCAGCTTAGGAGGTCAGGCCAATGAAAAACTGTTTTTT.

In this sample, this clonotype turned up a few times. This CDR3 is CASSLEFGYEQYF. Here the CDR3 DNA reads TGTGCCAGCAGCTTAGAATTTGGATACGAGCAGTACTTC. The V gene is TRBV11-2, the J gene TRBJ2-7; D is ambiguous. CDR1 and CDR2 from the germline V gene are SGHAT and FQNNGV. The ends were cut back, 0 bases at V and 4 bases at J, with 7 bases in the middle. CDR3 size: 13 residues.

This clonotype was seen a few times. The rearrangement uses TRBV6-2 or TRBV6-3 and TRBJ2-3; possibly TRBD2 for D (5 bases). V was trimmed by 0 bases and J by 0 bases, leaving 22 bases between them. The CDR3 spans 20 residues. Germline assignment: CDR1 MNHEY and CDR2 SVGEGT. The CDR3 spells CASSYSSGGFALESTDTQYF. DNA for the CDR3: TGTGCCAGCAGTTACTCCAGTGGAGGCTTCGCCTTAGAGAGCACAGATACGCAGTATTTT.

At least ten counts were recorded for this clonotype. CDR3 bases: TGTGCCAGCAGCTTAGCGGTGGAACTAGCGGGGTTCAACGAGCAGTACTTC. It specifies CASSLAVELAGFNEQYF. This chain connects TRBV7-2 to TRBJ2-7; 10 nucleotides line up with TRBD2. The CDR3 runs 17 residues. After removal of 0 bases from V and 5 bases from J, the junction contained 10 bases not matched to a gene. Germline loops: CDR1 SGHTA, CDR2 FQGNSA.